This T cell receptor beta chain stems from a study of T-cell reconstitution after alpha-beta-depleted transplantation in children. There are many counts of this clonotype. Construction of the TCRbeta library involved unique molecular identifiers. TCRdb processed the PCR reads anew with MiXCR; each CDR3 protein has one entry. The sample gives some 200,000 distinct CDR3 sequences, roughly 9% of which show up once; approximately 6.6% is in the top ten. Per germline, CDR1 SGHVS and CDR2 FQNEAQ. Trimming left V 1 base short and J 0 bases short, with 10 bases between. The CDR3 is made up of 16 amino acids. The sequencing here drew on PBMCs from the stem cell graft donor, taken from the stem cell graft. The sequence was obtained from a human donor who donated a stem cell graft to a child with acute lymphoblastic leukemia. This rearrangement joins TRBV7-8 to TRBJ1-5; the D gene is possibly TRBD1 (5 bases). CDR3 DNA: TGTGCCAGCAGCTTAGTCCCCAGGGTTAGCAATCAGCCCCAGCATTTT. It is translated as CASSLVPRVSNQPQHF.